The sequence of this T cell receptor (beta chain) was determined in a study of T cell repertoires in cytomegalovirus infection. The V gene end was trimmed by 5 bases and the J gene end by 4 bases; junction bases not matched to a gene: 8. The CDR3 spans 16 residues. Per the germline V gene, CDR1 is SEHNR and CDR2 is FQNEAQ (reference sequence). Turning to this clonotype: Its specificity is not known.

Each CDR3 protein gets one entry after TCRdb re-called the reads with MiXCR. The table shows some 940,000 distinct CDR3 sequences, with 30% to 40% occurring only once. This sequence was found in a human donor in good health (CMV status not recorded). Some clones in this sample may be carry-over from other donors' samples. The starting material was cultured CD8+ T cells from PBMCs, obtained from culture after CMV antigen stimulation. This chain links TRBV7-9 with TRBJ2-1; TRBD2 matches at 10 bases. CDR3 bases: TGTGCCAGCAGCCAATACCGACTAGCGGGTTACAATGAGCAGTTCTTC. Amino acid sequence: CASSQYRLAGYNEQFF.